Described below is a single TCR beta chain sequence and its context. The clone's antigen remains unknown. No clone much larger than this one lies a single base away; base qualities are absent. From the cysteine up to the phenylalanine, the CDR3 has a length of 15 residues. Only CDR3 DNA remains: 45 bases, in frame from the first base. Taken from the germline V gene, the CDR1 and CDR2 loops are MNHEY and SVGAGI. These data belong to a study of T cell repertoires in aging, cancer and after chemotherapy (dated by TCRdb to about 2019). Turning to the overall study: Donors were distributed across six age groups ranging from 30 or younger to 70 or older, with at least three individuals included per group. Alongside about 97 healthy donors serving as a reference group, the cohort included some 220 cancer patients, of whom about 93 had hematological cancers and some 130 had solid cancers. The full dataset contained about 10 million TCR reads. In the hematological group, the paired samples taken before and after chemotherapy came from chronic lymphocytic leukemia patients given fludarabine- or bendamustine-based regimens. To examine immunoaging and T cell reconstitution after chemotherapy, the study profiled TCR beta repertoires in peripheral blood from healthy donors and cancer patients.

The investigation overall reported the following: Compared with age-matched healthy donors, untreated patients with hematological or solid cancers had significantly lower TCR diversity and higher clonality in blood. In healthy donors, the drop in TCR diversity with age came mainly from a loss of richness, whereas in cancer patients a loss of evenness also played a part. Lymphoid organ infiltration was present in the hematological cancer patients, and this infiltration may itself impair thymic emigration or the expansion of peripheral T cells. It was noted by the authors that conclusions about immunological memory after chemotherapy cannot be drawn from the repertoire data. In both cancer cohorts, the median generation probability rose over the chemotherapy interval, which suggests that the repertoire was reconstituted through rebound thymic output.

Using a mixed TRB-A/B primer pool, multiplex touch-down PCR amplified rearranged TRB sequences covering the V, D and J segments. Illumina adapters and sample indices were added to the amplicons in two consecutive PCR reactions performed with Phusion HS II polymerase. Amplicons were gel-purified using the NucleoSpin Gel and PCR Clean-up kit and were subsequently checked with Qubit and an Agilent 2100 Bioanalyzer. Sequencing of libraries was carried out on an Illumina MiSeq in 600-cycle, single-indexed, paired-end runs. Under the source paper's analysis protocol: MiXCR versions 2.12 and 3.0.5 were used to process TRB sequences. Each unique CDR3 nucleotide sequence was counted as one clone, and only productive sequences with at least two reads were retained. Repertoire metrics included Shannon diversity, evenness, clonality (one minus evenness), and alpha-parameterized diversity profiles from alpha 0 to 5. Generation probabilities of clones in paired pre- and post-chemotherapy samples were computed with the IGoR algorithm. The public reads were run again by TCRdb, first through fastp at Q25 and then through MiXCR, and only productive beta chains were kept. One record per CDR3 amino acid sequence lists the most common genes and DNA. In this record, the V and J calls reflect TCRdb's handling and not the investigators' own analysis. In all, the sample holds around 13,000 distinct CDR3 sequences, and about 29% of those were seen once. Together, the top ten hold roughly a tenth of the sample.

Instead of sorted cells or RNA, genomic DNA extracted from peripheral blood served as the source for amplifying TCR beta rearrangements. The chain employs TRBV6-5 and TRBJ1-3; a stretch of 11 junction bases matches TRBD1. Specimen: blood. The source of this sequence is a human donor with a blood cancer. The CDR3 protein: CESDWDRGFGNTIYF. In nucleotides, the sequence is TGTGAAAGCGATTGGGACAGGGGGTTTGGAAACACCATATATTTT.